This T cell receptor (beta chain) derives from a study of CD8 T cells in Susac syndrome. Germline V gene lookup returns CDR1 SNHLY and CDR2 FYNNEI. The CDR3 runs 14 residues. Between the trimmed V and J ends, which lost 6 bases and 7 bases, there was a span of 19 bases. Regarding this clonotype: Its antigen remains unknown.

The study, taken as a whole, reports: As the study acknowledged, the number of individuals in its TCR sequencing and HLA analysis was relatively small.

When the RNA was reverse transcribed, random hexamers were used with an input of roughly 0.45 to 1 ug. TCRdb re-analysed the immunoSEQ multiplex PCR reads in MiXCR, keeping a single row per CDR3 protein. The sample yields 180,000 or so distinct CDR3 sequences, less than 95% seen once. Sequencing was done on a sample of CD4+ T cells from PBMCs. The chain employs TRBV2 and TRBJ2-7; D is unresolved. The source of this sequence is a human donor in good health. The CDR3 DNA follows: TGTGCCAGCAGGACCAACCTCTGGGCGAGGGAGCAGTACTTC. Its protein product is CASRTNLWAREQYF.